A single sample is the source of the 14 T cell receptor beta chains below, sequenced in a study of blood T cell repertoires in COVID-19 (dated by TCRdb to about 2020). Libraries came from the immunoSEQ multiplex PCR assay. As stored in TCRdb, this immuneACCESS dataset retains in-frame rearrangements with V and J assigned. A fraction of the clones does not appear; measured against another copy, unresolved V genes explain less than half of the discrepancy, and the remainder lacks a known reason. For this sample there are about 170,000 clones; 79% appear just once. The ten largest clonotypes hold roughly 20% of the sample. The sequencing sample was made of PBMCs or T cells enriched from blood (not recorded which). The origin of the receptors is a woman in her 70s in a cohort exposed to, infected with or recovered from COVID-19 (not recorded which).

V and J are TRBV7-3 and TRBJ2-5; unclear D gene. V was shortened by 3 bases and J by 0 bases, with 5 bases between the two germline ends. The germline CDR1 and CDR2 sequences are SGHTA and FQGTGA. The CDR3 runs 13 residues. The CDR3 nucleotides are TGTGCCAGCAGCTTGGGCCACCAAGAGACCCAGTACTTC. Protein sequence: CASSLGHQETQYF.

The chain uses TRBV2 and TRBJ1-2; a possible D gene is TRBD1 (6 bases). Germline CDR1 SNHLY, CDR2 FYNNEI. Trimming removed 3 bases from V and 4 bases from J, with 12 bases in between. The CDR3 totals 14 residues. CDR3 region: CASSDGQIIYGYTF. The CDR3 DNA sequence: TGTGCCAGCAGTGACGGACAGATAATCTATGGCTACACCTTC.

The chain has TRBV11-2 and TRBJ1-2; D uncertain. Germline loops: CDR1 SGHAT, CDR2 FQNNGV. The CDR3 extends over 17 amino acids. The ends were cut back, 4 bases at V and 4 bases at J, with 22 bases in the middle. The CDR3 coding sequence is TGTGCCAGCAGCTCAATTCGCGTACTAACTCTCCGCTATGGCTACACCTTC. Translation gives CASSSIRVLTLRYGYTF.

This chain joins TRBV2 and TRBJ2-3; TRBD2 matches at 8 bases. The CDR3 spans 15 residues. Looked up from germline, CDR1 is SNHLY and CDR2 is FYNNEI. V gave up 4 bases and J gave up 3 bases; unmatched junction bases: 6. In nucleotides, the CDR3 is TGTGCCAGCAGTGGACGGGGGGGTGGGACAGATACGCAGTATTTT. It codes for CASSGRGGGTDTQYF.

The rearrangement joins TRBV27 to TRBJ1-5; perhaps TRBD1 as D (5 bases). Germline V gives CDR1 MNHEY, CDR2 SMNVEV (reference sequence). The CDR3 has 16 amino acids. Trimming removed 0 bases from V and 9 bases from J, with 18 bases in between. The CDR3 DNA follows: TGTGCCAGCAGTTTATCAGGAGGGGCAGTGTTTGGGCCCCAGCATTTT. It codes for CASSLSGGAVFGPQHF.

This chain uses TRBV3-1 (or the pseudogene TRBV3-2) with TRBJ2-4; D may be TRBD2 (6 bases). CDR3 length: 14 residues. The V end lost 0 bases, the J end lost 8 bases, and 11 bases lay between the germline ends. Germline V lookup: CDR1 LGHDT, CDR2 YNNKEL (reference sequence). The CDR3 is CASSQEGGIYIQYF. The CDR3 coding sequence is TGTGCCAGCAGCCAAGAGGGAGGCATTTACATTCAGTACTTC.

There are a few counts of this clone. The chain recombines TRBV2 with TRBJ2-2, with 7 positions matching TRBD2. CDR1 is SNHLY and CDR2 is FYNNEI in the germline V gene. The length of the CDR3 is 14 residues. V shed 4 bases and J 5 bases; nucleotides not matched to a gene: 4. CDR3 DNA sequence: TGTGCCAGCAGTGTTGCGGGACTAACCGGGGAGCTGTTTTTT. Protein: CASSVAGLTGELFF.

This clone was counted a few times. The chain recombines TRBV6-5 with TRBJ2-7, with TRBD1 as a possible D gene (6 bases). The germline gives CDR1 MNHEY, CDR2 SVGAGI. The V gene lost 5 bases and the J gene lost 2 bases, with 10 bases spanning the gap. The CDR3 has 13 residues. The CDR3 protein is CASSQGSPYEQYF. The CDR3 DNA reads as TGTGCCAGCAGTCAGGGGTCTCCCTACGAGCAGTACTTC.

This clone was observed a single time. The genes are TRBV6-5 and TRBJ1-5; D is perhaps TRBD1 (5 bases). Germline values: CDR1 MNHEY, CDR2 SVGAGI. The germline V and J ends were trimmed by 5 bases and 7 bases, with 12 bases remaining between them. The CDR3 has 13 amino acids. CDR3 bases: TGTGCCAGCAGTAGGACAAGAACCCAGCCCCAGCATTTT. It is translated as CASSRTRTQPQHF.

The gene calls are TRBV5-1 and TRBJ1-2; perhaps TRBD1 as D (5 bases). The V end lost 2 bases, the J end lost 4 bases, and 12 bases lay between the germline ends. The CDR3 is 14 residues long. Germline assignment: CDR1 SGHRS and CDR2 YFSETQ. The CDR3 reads CASSLGVSSYGYTF. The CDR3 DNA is TGCGCCAGCAGCTTAGGGGTCTCTAGCTATGGCTACACCTTC.

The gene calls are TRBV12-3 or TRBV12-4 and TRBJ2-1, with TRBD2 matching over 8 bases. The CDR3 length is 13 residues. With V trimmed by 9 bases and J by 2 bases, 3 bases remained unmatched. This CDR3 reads CASKAGAYNEQFF. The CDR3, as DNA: TGTGCCAGTAAAGCGGGAGCCTACAATGAGCAGTTCTTC.

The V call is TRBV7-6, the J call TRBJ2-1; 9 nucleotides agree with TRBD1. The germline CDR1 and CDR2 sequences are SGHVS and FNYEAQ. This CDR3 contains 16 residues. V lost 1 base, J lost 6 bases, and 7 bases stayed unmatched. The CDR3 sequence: CASSLVFGTGTNEQFF. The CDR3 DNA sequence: TGTGCCAGCAGCTTAGTTTTCGGGACAGGGACCAATGAGCAGTTCTTC.

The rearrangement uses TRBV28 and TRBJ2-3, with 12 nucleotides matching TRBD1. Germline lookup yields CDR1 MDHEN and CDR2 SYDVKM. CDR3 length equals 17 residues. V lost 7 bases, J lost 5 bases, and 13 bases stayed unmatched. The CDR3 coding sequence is TGTGCCAGCACCAACCTCTGGGGACAGGGGGCAAGAGATACGCAGTATTTT. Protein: CASTNLWGQGARDTQYF.

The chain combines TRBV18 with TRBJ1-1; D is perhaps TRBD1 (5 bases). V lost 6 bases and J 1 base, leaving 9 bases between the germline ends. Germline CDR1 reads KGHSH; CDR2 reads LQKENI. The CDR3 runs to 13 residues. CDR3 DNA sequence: TGTGCCAGCTCTTTTGGACAGAACACTGAAGCTTTCTTT. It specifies CASSFGQNTEAFF. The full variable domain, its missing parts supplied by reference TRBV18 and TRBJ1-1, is NAGVMQNPRHLVRRRGQEARLRCSPMKGHSHVYWYRQLPEEGLKFMVYLQKENIIDESGMPKERFSAEFPKEGPSILRIQQVVRGDSAAYFCASSFGQNTEAFFGQGTRLTVV.